Following are 22 T cell receptor beta chains from one sample sequenced in a study of CD8+ T cells in alopecia areata. Treatment here: oral pan-JAK inhibitor, 5-10 mg twice daily. Extracted RNA was reverse transcribed into cDNA, the sequencing template. The protocol was immunoSEQ multiplex PCR, while the TCRdb copy is restricted to in-frame clones and leaves out a portion. The sample shows around 200,000 clones, under 60% of them seen only once. The sample was CD8+ T cells sorted from blood, taken at week 24, from a patient treated with tofacitinib. The receptors derive from a human donor with alopecia areata.

The chain joins TRBV7-6 to TRBJ1-6; no reliable D call. The germline CDR1 and CDR2 sequences are SGHVS and FNYEAQ. With 1 base removed from V and 2 bases from J, the gap between germline ends came to 9 bases. The CDR3 has 16 amino acids. CDR3 nucleotide sequence: TGTGCCAGCAGCTTAGAGTCAGGACCCTATAATTCACCCCTCCACTTT. It encodes CASSLESGPYNSPLHF.

CDR3 in DNA: TGTGCCAGCAGTCAGACCACGGGGACCTACGAGCAGTACTTC. As protein: CASSQTTGTYEQYF. The genes are TRBV27 and TRBJ2-7; perhaps TRBD2 as D (5 bases). Deletions cut 5 bases from V and 2 bases from J, with 13 bases between. The CDR3 has 14 residues. Germline CDR1 is MNHEY and CDR2 is SMNVEV (reference sequence).

CDR3 DNA: TGTGCCTGGAGTGGGACAGCTTTGGGGGACACTGAAGCTTTCTTT. Its protein is CAWSGTALGDTEAFF. V is TRBV30 and J is TRBJ1-1; tentative D call: TRBD1 (6 bases). V was shortened by 1 base and J by 3 bases, with 15 bases between the two germline ends. This CDR3 spans 15 amino acids. Per the germline V gene, CDR1 is GTSNPN and CDR2 is SVGIG (reference sequence).

This sequence joins TRBV29-1 and TRBJ1-3; D is unresolved. Trimming removed 4 bases from V and 3 bases from J, with 7 bases in between. CDR1 is SQVTM and CDR2 is ANQGSEA in the germline V gene. The CDR3 is 12 amino acids. The CDR3 nucleotides are TGCAGCGTTGGTCCGGATGGAAACACCATATATTTT. Its translation: CSVGPDGNTIYF.

This clone was counted a few times. This rearrangement joins TRBV6-5 to TRBJ2-7; the D is unclear. The CDR3 is 14 residues long. Per germline, CDR1 MNHEY and CDR2 SVGAGI. V was trimmed by 0 bases and J by 3 bases, leaving 9 bases between them. The CDR3 spells CASSYSQSRYEQYF. In DNA form, the CDR3 reads TGTGCCAGCAGTTACTCACAGTCCCGCTACGAGCAGTACTTC.

This chain joins TRBV5-6 and TRBJ2-7; a possible D gene is TRBD2 (5 bases). Germline V gene data show CDR1 as SGHDT and CDR2 as YYEEEE. This CDR3 contains 13 residues. Trimming stripped 2 bases from V and 2 bases from J, with 8 bases between. In DNA, the CDR3 is TGTGCCAGCAGCTTCGGGGTCCCCTACGAGCAGTACTTC. Encoded protein: CASSFGVPYEQYF.

The rearrangement links TRBV13 to TRBJ2-4, with 14 positions matching TRBD2. Germline CDR1 and CDR2: PRHDT and FYEKMQ (reference sequence). V was clipped by 3 bases and J by 2 bases; unmatched bases: 6. The CDR3 consists of 18 residues. CDR3 DNA: TGTGCCAGCAGCTTCTCGGGGACTAGCGGGGGTTCCAAAAACATTCAGTACTTC. It is translated as CASSFSGTSGGSKNIQYF.

This clone was seen a few times. The chain uses TRBV13 and TRBJ2-3, with 10 bases lining up with TRBD2. Unmatched junction bases numbered 2, after V lost 5 bases and J lost 3 bases. The CDR3 has 14 amino acids. Germline V CDR1 and CDR2: PRHDT, FYEKMQ (reference sequence). The CDR3 loop reads CASSLAGVTDTQYF. The CDR3 DNA reads TGTGCCAGCAGCCTAGCGGGGGTAACAGATACGCAGTATTTT.

This clone has a handful of counts. The CDR3 nucleotides read TGTGCCAGCAGCTCCAGGCGGGACAGGGGAGTCAATGAGCAGTTCTTC. It specifies CASSSRRDRGVNEQFF. The gene calls are TRBV13 and TRBJ2-1; the match to TRBD1 covers 10 bases. Germline loops: CDR1 PRHDT, CDR2 FYEKMQ (reference sequence). After removal of 4 bases from V and 6 bases from J, the junction contained 9 bases not matched to a gene. The CDR3 extends over 16 amino acids.

This chain uses TRBV29-1 with TRBJ2-3; 9 nucleotides line up with TRBD1. Trimming cost V 0 bases and J 3 bases; bases outside gene matches: 1. Germline CDR1 and CDR2: SQVTM and ANQGSEA. The length of the CDR3 is 14 residues. CDR3 in DNA: TGCAGCGTTGAAGAGGGACAGGGTACAGATACGCAGTATTTT. Translated, it gives CSVEEGQGTDTQYF.

Details on this clone: Within the sample, other DNA sequences also encode this same CDR3. The chain employs TRBV9 and TRBJ2-3; D uncertain. V was clipped by 3 bases and J by 2 bases, with 4 bases between them. Germline V CDR1 and CDR2: SGDLS, YYNGEE. The CDR3 extends over 12 amino acids. The CDR3 sequence is CASSGYTDTQYF. The CDR3 region has the DNA TGTGCCAGCAGCGGGTACACAGATACGCAGTATTTT.

This clone has just a few counts. V usage is TRBV27 and J usage is TRBJ2-1; 10 nucleotides match TRBD2. CDR3 length: 18 amino acids. The ends lost 0 bases at V and 8 bases at J; junction bases unmatched: 13. Germline loops: CDR1 MNHEY, CDR2 SMNVEV (reference sequence). As DNA, the CDR3 is TGTGCCAGCAGTTTATCGGTCTCACTAGCGGGGCTGCTTCATGAGCAGTTCTTC. It translates to CASSLSVSLAGLLHEQFF.

The chain links TRBV27 to TRBJ2-5, with 8 bases lining up with TRBD2. J was trimmed by 1 base and V by 2 bases; bases with no gene match: 0. The CDR3 is made up of 14 amino acids. Germline CDR1 reads MNHEY; CDR2 reads SMNVEV (reference sequence). The CDR3 bases are TGTGCCAGCAGTTTAGCGGGGGGCCAAGAGACCCAGTACTTC. Translated: CASSLAGGQETQYF.

This chain links TRBV27 with TRBJ2-1; D is unresolved. Deletions cut 4 bases from V and 10 bases from J, with 11 bases between. The CDR3 has 12 residues. CDR1 MNHEY and CDR2 SMNVEV come from the germline V gene (reference sequence). The CDR3 bases are TGTGCCAGCAGTTCGTCTCCAACGGAGCAGTTCTTC. Its protein is CASSSSPTEQFF.

The V gene is TRBV7-9, the J gene TRBJ1-2; tentative D call: TRBD1 (5 bases). Deletions cut 3 bases from V and 2 bases from J, with 13 bases between. Looked up from germline, CDR1 is SEHNR and CDR2 is FQNEAQ (reference sequence). The CDR3 loop spans 15 amino acids. CDR3 protein: CASSFDSRANYGYTF. CDR3 sequence (DNA): TGTGCCAGCAGCTTCGACAGTAGGGCGAACTATGGCTACACCTTC.

The V gene is TRBV29-1, the J gene TRBJ1-5; 7 bases are shared with TRBD1. Germline V gives CDR1 SQVTM, CDR2 ANQGSEA. The CDR3 extends over 12 amino acids. V lost 2 bases, J lost 6 bases, and 1 base stayed unmatched. The CDR3 coding sequence is TGCAGCGTTGAACAGGGGGTTCAGCCCCAGCATTTT. Its protein is CSVEQGVQPQHF.

The chain is built from TRBV7-9 and TRBJ2-2; 8 bases match TRBD1. The CDR3 covers 16 residues. The germline V gene encodes CDR1 SEHNR and CDR2 FQNEAQ (reference sequence). Germline trimming cut 3 bases from V and 1 base from J; bases unmatched to any gene: 4. The CDR3 coding sequence is TGTGCCAGCAGCTTGGCCGGGACAGGGAACACCGGGGAGCTGTTTTTT. Translated: CASSLAGTGNTGELFF.

This sequence joins TRBV21-1 and TRBJ1-1. TRBV21-1 is a listed pseudogene. This CDR3 region has 13 residues. CDR3 sequence reads: CASSKIPGTEAFF. The CDR3 bases are TGTGCCAGCAGCAAAATTCCGGGAACTGAAGCTTTCTTT.

This clone was picked up a small number of times. The genes are TRBV20-1 and TRBJ2-3; the D is unclear. V was pared by 4 bases and J by 4 bases, with 3 bases between. CDR1 DFQATT and CDR2 SNEGSKA come from the germline V gene (reference sequence). This CDR3 has 10 amino acids. CDR3 nucleotides: TGCAGTGCTAATTCAGATACGCAGTATTTT. Residues: CSANSDTQYF.

V gene TRBV2 combines with J gene TRBJ2-2; 9 nucleotides align to TRBD1. Germline values: CDR1 SNHLY, CDR2 FYNNEI. This CDR3 region has 12 residues. Trimming took 6 bases from V and 14 from J; bases not matched to a gene: 7. The CDR3 is CASRAGQGDLFF. The CDR3 DNA follows: TGTGCCAGCAGGGCGGGACAGGGAGACCTGTTTTTT.

This sequence joins TRBV18 and TRBJ2-1, with D perhaps matching TRBD1 or TRBD2 (5 bases each). Germline CDR1 KGHSH, CDR2 LQKENI. The CDR3 is 12 amino acids. V lost 2 bases and J 10 bases, leaving 9 bases between the germline ends. The CDR3, as DNA: TGTGCCAGCTCACCAGGGGGAAGAGAGCAGTTCTTC. As protein: CASSPGGREQFF.

The rearrangement uses TRBV29-1 and TRBJ2-3; D unresolved. Germline assignment: CDR1 SQVTM and CDR2 ANQGSEA. The CDR3 covers 14 residues. Trimming took 2 bases from V and 1 from J, leaving 10 bases between them. CDR3 nucleotide sequence: TGCAGCGTTGAACGGGTAGACGGCACAGATACGCAGTATTTT. Its translation: CSVERVDGTDTQYF.